This passage covers 14 T cell receptor beta chains from one sample sequenced in a study of early T cells in non-severe SARS-CoV-2 infection. TCRdb recomputed calls from the 5' RACE reads with MiXCR, one row per CDR3 protein. The sample yields about 80,000 distinct CDR3 sequences, roughly 12% seen once. The sample consisted of whole blood, taken at baseline. These receptor sequences come from an adult who was a healthcare worker with PCR-confirmed SARS-CoV-2 infection or an uninfected control (not recorded which). The donor label of this sample is uncertain.

The genes are TRBV29-1 and TRBJ1-1; the D is unclear. CDR1 and CDR2 (germline): SQVTM, ANQGSEA. Trimming pared 3 bases from V and 7 bases from J, leaving 18 bases between. This CDR3 region has 14 residues. CDR3 in DNA: TGCAGCGTTGAGGGAGCCGGGCCTCCTATTGAAGCTTTCTTT. Amino acid sequence: CSVEGAGPPIEAFF.

The chain joins TRBV4-1 to TRBJ2-3, with 8 nucleotides matching TRBD1. This CDR3 region has 15 residues. The germline gives CDR1 MGHRA, CDR2 YSYEKL. V shed 4 bases and J 4 bases; nucleotides not matched to a gene: 7. The CDR3 loop is CASSLQGASADTQYF. The DNA for the CDR3 is TGCGCCAGCAGCCTCCAGGGGGCTTCGGCAGATACGCAGTATTTT.

This clonotype was seen a few times. The CDR3 here is CASSGQRGVRETQYF. DNA for the CDR3: TGTGCCAGCAGCGGCCAGAGGGGGGTCCGAGAGACCCAGTACTTC. V is TRBV9 and J is TRBJ2-5; D tentatively fits TRBD1 or TRBD2 (6 bases each). The ends were cut back, 3 bases at V and 4 bases at J, with 16 bases in the middle. There are 15 residues in the CDR3. Germline loops: CDR1 SGDLS, CDR2 YYNGEE.

This clonotype was observed a handful of times. V is TRBV5-1 and J is TRBJ1-1; 7 nucleotides line up with TRBD1. Trimming cost V 4 bases and J 1 base; bases outside gene matches: 4. The CDR3 contains 14 residues. The germline V gene encodes CDR1 SGHRS and CDR2 YFSETQ. The CDR3 here is CASSRDSRNTEAFF. CDR3 sequence (DNA): TGCGCCAGCAGCCGGGACAGCCGGAACACTGAAGCTTTCTTT.

The chain recombines TRBV5-1 with TRBJ2-3; TRBD2 aligns across 8 bases. Germline assignment: CDR1 SGHRS and CDR2 YFSETQ. With V trimmed by 4 bases and J by 2 bases, 12 bases remained unmatched. The CDR3 loop spans 17 amino acids. For the CDR3, the DNA is TGCGCCAGCAGCGTGGACGCAAGCGGGAGTTCCACAGATACGCAGTATTTT. This gives the protein CASSVDASGSSTDTQYF. The full variable domain, in which reference TRBV5-1 and TRBJ2-3 provide the parts outside the CDR3, is KAGVTQTPRYLIKTRGQQVTLSCSPISGHRSVSWYQQTPGQGLQFLFEYFSETQRNKGNFPGRFSGRQFSNSRSEMNVSTLELGDSALYLCASSVDASGSSTDTQYFGPGTRLTVL.

The chain uses TRBV5-6 and TRBJ1-6; TRBD1 agrees at 8 bases. V was pared by 0 bases and J by 12 bases, with 2 bases of the junction left unmatched. Germline assignment: CDR1 SGHDT and CDR2 YYEEEE. The CDR3 has 13 amino acids. CDR3 DNA sequence: TGTGCCAGCAGCTTGGGGACAGGGCAACCCCTCCACTTT. This encodes CASSLGTGQPLHF. The whole variable domain, filled in from reference TRBV5-6 and TRBJ1-6, reads DAGVTQSPTHLIKTRGQQVTLRCSPKSGHDTVSWYQQALGQGPQFIFQYYEEEERQRGNFPDRFSGHQFPNYSSELNVNALLLGDSALYLCASSLGTGQPLHFGNGTRLTVT.

The chain combines TRBV25-1 with TRBJ1-4; the D gene is possibly TRBD1 (5 bases). CDR1 MGHDK and CDR2 SYGVNS come from the germline V gene. This CDR3 comprises 14 residues. The V gene lost 3 bases and the J gene lost 10 bases, with 15 bases spanning the gap. CDR3 amino acids: CASSDGTLGGKLFF. CDR3 sequence (DNA): TGTGCCAGCAGTGACGGGACCTTGGGAGGAAAACTGTTTTTT.

CDR3 protein: CASSYSSGGIYNEQFF. As DNA, the CDR3 is TGTGCCAGCAGTTACTCTAGCGGGGGGATTTATAATGAGCAGTTCTTC. The chain is built from TRBV6-5 and TRBJ2-1; 10 nucleotides match TRBD2. This CDR3 spans 16 amino acids. Per the germline V gene, CDR1 is MNHEY and CDR2 is SVGAGI. V lost 0 bases to trimming and J lost 7 bases; unmatched junction nucleotides: 6.

This clonotype was counted many times. This chain uses TRBV7-3 with TRBJ2-3; D is ambiguous. V was shortened by 4 bases and J by 3 bases, with 8 bases between the two germline ends. CDR1 SGHTA and CDR2 FQGTGA come from the germline V gene. The CDR3 spans 13 residues. DNA of the CDR3: TGTGCCAGCAGCTCGGGCACGACAGATACGCAGTATTTT. It translates to CASSSGTTDTQYF.

This clonotype was observed a few times. The J gene is TRBJ2-7, the V gene TRBV4-2; TRBD1 is a possible D gene (6 bases). Per the germline V gene, CDR1 is LGHNA and CDR2 is YNFKEQ. The CDR3 contains 17 residues. V was shortened by 1 base and J by 3 bases, with 19 bases between the two germline ends. CDR3: CASSQGPNQGSLYEQYF. The CDR3 bases are TGTGCCAGCAGCCAAGGGCCGAATCAGGGGAGCCTCTACGAGCAGTACTTC.

The CDR3 nucleotides are TGTGCCAGCAGCTTAAAGGTTGGAGAGGCCAACACCGGGGAGCTGTTTTTT. Its protein is CASSLKVGEANTGELFF. This sequence joins TRBV7-3 and TRBJ2-2; no reliable D call. The CDR3 totals 17 residues. The germline V gene has CDR1 SGHTA and CDR2 FQGTGA. V was trimmed by 1 base and J by 2 bases, leaving 14 bases between them.

This clonotype was observed a few times. V and J are TRBV20-1 and TRBJ1-2; D unresolved. V lost 6 bases and J lost 4, with 12 bases in between. Germline CDR1 and CDR2: DFQATT and SNEGSKA (reference sequence). The CDR3 spans 12 residues. CDR3 sequence (DNA): TGCAGTGCCCTTTCGGAAAGCTATGGCTACACCTTC. Protein product: CSALSESYGYTF.

This clonotype was recorded at least ten times. The J gene is TRBJ1-3, the V gene TRBV2; 9 bases are a match to TRBD1. The CDR3 sequence is 12 residues long. The germline V gene has CDR1 SNHLY and CDR2 FYNNEI. J was trimmed by 14 bases and V by 4 bases; bases with no gene match: 6. CDR3 protein: CASSGRGQGVYF. The CDR3 DNA sequence: TGTGCCAGCAGTGGAAGGGGACAGGGCGTATATTTT.

This clonotype showed up just a few times. The genes are TRBV20-1 and TRBJ2-3, with D perhaps matching TRBD2 (6 bases). From germline, CDR1 is DFQATT and CDR2 SNEGSKA (reference sequence). V lost 6 bases and J 6 bases, leaving 16 bases between the germline ends. The CDR3 covers 13 residues. CDR3 sequence (DNA): TGCAGTGCAGGACTTAGCGGACCCGATACGCAGTATTTT. It yields the protein CSAGLSGPDTQYF.